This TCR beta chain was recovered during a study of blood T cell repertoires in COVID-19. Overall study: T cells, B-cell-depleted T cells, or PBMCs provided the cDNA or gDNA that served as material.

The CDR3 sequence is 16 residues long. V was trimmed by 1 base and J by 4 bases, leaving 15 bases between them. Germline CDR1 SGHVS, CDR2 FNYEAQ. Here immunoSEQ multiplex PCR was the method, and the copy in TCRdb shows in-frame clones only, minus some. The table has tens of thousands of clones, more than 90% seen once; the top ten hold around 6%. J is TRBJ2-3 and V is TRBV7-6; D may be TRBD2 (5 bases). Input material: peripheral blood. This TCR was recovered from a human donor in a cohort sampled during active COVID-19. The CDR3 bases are TGTGCCAGCAGCTTAGAGGGCGGGTTTAATGCAGATACGCAGTATTTT. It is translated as CASSLEGGFNADTQYF. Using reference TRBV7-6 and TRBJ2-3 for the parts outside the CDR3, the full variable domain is GAGVSQSPRYKVTKRGQDVALRCDPISGHVSLYWYRQALGQGPEFLTYFNYEAQQDKSGLPNDRFSAERPEGSISTLTIQRTEQRDSAMYRCASSLEGGFNADTQYFGPGTRLTVL.